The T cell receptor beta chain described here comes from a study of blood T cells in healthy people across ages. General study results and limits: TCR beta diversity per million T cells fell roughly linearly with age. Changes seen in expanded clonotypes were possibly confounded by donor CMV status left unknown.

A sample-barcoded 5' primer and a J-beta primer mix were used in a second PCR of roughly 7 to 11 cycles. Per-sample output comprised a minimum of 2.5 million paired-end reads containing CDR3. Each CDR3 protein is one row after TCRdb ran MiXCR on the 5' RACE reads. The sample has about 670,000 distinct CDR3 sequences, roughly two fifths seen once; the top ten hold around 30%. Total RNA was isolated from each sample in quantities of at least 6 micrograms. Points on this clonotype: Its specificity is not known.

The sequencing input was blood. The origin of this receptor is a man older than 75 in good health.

CDR3 residues: CATAVGGSYNEQYF. CDR3 sequence (DNA): TGTGCCACGGCCGTGGGGGGCTCCTACAATGAGCAGTACTTC. V is TRBV24-1 and J is TRBJ2-1; TRBD1 or TRBD2 may be the D gene (6 bases each). The J call is doubtful: the DNA matches TRBJ2-7 better. There are 14 residues in the CDR3. Per germline, CDR1 KGHDR and CDR2 SFDVKD.